This TCR beta chain was documented in a study of control samples from healthy donors and cancer patients. Sequenced by immunoSEQ multiplex PCR; TCRdb stores in-frame clones only, minus some. This repertoire shows about 160,000 clones, approximately 94% found once; its top ten account for about 8.5%. From germline, CDR1 is SQVTM and CDR2 ANQGSEA. The CDR3 length is 17 residues. The V and J ends lost 6 bases and 7 bases respectively, with 28 bases between them. Sequenced sample: blood. The clonotype originates from a woman between 40 and 55 years old in good health. The chain employs TRBV29-1 and TRBJ1-3, with D unclear. CDR3 residues: CSVEDVRNRPHLNTIYF. The CDR3 DNA reads TGCAGCGTAGAGGACGTCAGAAATCGCCCTCATCTTAACACCATATATTTT.